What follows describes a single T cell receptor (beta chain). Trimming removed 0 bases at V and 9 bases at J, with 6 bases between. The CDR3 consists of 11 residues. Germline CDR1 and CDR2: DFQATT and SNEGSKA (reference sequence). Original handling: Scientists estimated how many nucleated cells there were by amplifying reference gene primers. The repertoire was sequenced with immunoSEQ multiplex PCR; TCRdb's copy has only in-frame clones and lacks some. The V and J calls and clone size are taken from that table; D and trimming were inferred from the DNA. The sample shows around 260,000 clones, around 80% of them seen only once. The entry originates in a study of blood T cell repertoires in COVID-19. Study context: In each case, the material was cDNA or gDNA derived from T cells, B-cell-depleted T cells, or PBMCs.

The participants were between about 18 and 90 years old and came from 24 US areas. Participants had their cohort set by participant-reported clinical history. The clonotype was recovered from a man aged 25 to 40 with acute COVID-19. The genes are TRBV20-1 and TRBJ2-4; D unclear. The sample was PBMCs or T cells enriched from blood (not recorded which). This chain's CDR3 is CSARDLSIQYF. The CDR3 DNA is TGCAGTGCTAGAGATCTTAGCATTCAGTACTTC.